This T cell receptor beta chain was obtained from a study of blood T cell repertoires in COVID-19. Sequenced by immunoSEQ multiplex PCR; TCRdb stores in-frame clones only, minus some. The table lists 70,000 to 75,000 clones, 75% to 95% of them singletons. V lost 4 bases, J lost 9 bases, and 6 bases stayed unmatched. CDR3 length: 15 residues. Germline CDR1 is LNHNV and CDR2 is YYDKDF (reference sequence). The clonotype comes from a woman aged 18 to 35 with acute or convalescent COVID-19. V is TRBV15 and J is TRBJ1-6; TRBD1 agrees at 10 bases. Sequencing was performed on peripheral blood. For the CDR3, the DNA is TGTGCCACCAGCATGACAGGGGGCGGGAGTTCACCCCTCCACTTT. It is translated as CATSMTGGGSSPLHF.